This TCR beta chain comes out of a study of blood T cell repertoires in COVID-19. How the authors handled the data: The assay estimated nucleated cells by amplifying reference gene primers. Only in-frame clones appear in the TCRdb table, and some are missing; sequencing was by immunoSEQ multiplex PCR. Clone size and the V and J calls come from that table; the DNA yielded D and trimming. Of roughly 380,000 clones in the sample, approximately 91% are singletons; the top ten hold just over 1%. The CDR3 length is 15 residues. Trimming took 4 bases from V and 7 from J; bases not matched to a gene: 15. Germline V lookup: CDR1 SQVTM, CDR2 ANQGSEA.

Sequencing was performed on PBMCs or T cells enriched from blood (not recorded which). The origin of this receptor is a woman aged 25-40 years who had been exposed to COVID-19. This rearrangement joins TRBV29-1 to TRBJ2-7, with 8 bases identical to TRBD2. CDR3 amino acids: CSVGLAGTYFSEQYF. In DNA form, the CDR3 reads TGCAGCGTTGGTCTAGCGGGTACCTACTTCTCTGAGCAGTACTTC.